This T cell receptor (beta chain) was sequenced for a study of cytomegalovirus exposure and HLA in healthy donors. This clone was recorded once. What it recognizes is unknown. Looked up from germline, CDR1 is SGHNT and CDR2 is YYREEE (reference sequence). This CDR3 region has 14 residues. J was trimmed by 1 base and V by 5 bases; bases with no gene match: 3. Overall study results and limits: Presence/absence analyses rested on an assumption that sequencing depth was roughly uniform across donors. TCR beta V- and J-gene trimming was later associated with a missense DCLRE1C variant.

Use of 60 Vbeta and 13 Jbeta primers characterized the PCR. Profiling relied on immunoSEQ multiplex PCR, and the TCRdb table lists in-frame clones only, not all of them. The table records approximately 150,000 clones, roughly 76% of them present only once. This TCR was recovered from a woman aged 25 to 39 in good health and CMV-seronegative. V gene TRBV5-4 combines with J gene TRBJ2-3, with TRBD1 matching over 8 bases. The sample consisted of PBMCs. The CDR3 is CASRADRGTDTQYF. The CDR3, as DNA: TGTGCCAGCAGGGCGGACAGGGGCACAGATACGCAGTATTTT.